This T cell receptor beta chain was sequenced during a study of T cell responses to AZD1222 COVID-19 vaccine. Assay used: immunoSEQ multiplex PCR; TCRdb lists only in-frame clones, some missing. The sample has 150,000 to 160,000 clones, about 86% seen once. This clone has only one observation. Its antigen is as yet unknown. Study-wide points: White British people made up most donors, females outnumbered males, and clonal diversity was possibly underestimated. Of spike-specific TCRs, nearly half reportedly target regions left unmutated in variants. Researchers took repertoire samples only after the peak T cell response had come.

The sample here was peripheral blood, taken on day 0 of MenACWY control vaccination. This clonotype originated in an adult in good health.

CDR3 DNA sequence: TGTGCCAGCAGTGACTCAGGGGGCAAAAGAAACACTGAAGCTTTCTTT. This gives the protein CASSDSGGKRNTEAFF. The V and J genes are TRBV6-4 and TRBJ1-1; TRBD1 aligns across 7 bases. Germline V gene lookup returns CDR1 MRHNA and CDR2 SNTAGT. The CDR3 runs to 16 residues. V trimming: 0 bases; J trimming: 2 bases; junction bases outside the gene matches: 6.